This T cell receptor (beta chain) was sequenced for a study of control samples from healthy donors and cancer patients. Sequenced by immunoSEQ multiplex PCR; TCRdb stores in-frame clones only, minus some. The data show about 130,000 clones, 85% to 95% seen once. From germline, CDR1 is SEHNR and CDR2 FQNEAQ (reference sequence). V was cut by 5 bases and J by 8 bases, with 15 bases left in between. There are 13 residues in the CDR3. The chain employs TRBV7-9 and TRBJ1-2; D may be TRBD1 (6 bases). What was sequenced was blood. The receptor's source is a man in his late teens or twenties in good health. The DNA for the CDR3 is TGTGCCAGCAGCCCGCGGGGGGGCTGGGGCTACACCTTC. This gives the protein CASSPRGGWGYTF. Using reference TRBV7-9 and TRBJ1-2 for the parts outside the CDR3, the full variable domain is DTGVSQNPRHKITKRGQNVTFRCDPISEHNRLYWYRQTLGQGPEFLTYFQNEAQLEKSRLLSDRFSAERPKGSFSTLEIQRTEQGDSAMYLCASSPRGGWGYTFGSGTRLTVV.